A selection of T cell receptor beta chains follows, all from one sample in a study of Ad26.COV2.S vaccination and SARS-CoV-2 variants. Method: immunoSEQ multiplex PCR; TCRdb's copy keeps in-frame clones and lacks some. The repertoire holds about 350,000 clones, with about 85% as singletons. The specimen comprised peripheral blood, sampled in a trial of Ad26.COV2.S vaccine versus placebo. The source is a person aged 18-60 years who received the Ad26.COV2.S COVID-19 vaccine or a placebo. CDR3s include the opening cysteine and the closing phenylalanine or tryptophan. Fields, in order: V gene, J gene, clone size, D gene, CDR3 DNA, CDR3 protein. D genes are given only for firm matches. Expanded clones get a size class; other rows say once, few or many, or leave the size out.

TRBV4-3	TRBJ2-3	once	-	TGCGCCAGCAGCCAAGGGCCATCACCCGGCACAGATACGCAGTATTTT	CASSQGPSPGTDTQYF
TRBV13	TRBJ1-3	-	TRBD1	TGTGCCAGCAGCTTAGTTGGTTGGCGGGACAGGGCTGGAAACACCATATATTTT	CASSLVGWRDRAGNTIYF
TRBV28	TRBJ2-3	-	-	TGTGCCAGCAGTTTATGGGGGGATACGCAGTATTTT	CASSLWGDTQYF
TRBV6-5	TRBJ1-1	-	-	TGTGCCAGCAGTTGGGAAACCTACACTGAAGCTTTCTTT	CASSWETYTEAFF
TRBV28	TRBJ2-7	-	TRBD1	TGTGCCAGCAGTTATGGGACAGGTTACGAGCAGTACTTC	CASSYGTGYEQYF
TRBV19	TRBJ1-2	-	-	TGTGCCAGTAGTATCCGCCGGCAGAATGGCTACACCTTC	CASSIRRQNGYTF
TRBV7-9	TRBJ2-5	-	-	TGTGCCAGCAGCCCCATCGGAGAGACCCAGTACTTC	CASSPIGETQYF
TRBV25-1	TRBJ1-5	-	-	TGTGCCAGCAGTGCCCCCAATCAGCCCCAGCATTTT	CASSAPNQPQHF
TRBV27	TRBJ1-1	-	TRBD1	TGTGCCAGCAGTCCGACAGGGGGCGGGTTTGTTGGCACTGAAGCTTTCTTT	CASSPTGGGFVGTEAFF
TRBV5-1	TRBJ2-7	-	-	TGCGCCAGCAGCCTAAGGACGGAACTTCGCGAGCAGTACTTC	CASSLRTELREQYF
TRBV29-1	TRBJ2-1	-	-	TGCAGCGTTGATTCAGCGGCCACCTACAATGAGCAGTTCTTC	CSVDSAATYNEQFF
TRBV2	TRBJ1-4	-	TRBD1	TGTGCCAGCAGTGATAGGAACAGGGGAGTTCAGGATGAAAAACTGTTTTTT	CASSDRNRGVQDEKLFF
TRBV10-3	TRBJ2-2	-	TRBD1	TGTGCCATCAGACCCGGGACAGGGCTTTGGGGGGAGCTGTTTTTT	CAIRPGTGLWGELFF
TRBV28	TRBJ2-7	-	TRBD2	TGTGCCAGCAGTACTCCGACTAGCGGCTCCTACGAGCAGTACTTC	CASSTPTSGSYEQYF
TRBV28	TRBJ2-7	-	TRBD1	TGTGCCAGCAGTTCTCCGGCAGGGGGCTCCTACGAGCAGTACTTC	CASSSPAGGSYEQYF
TRBV7-9	TRBJ2-2	-	TRBD1	TGTGCCAGCAGTTACTTCTTGGGGACAGGGGTCACCGGGGAGCTGTTTTTT	CASSYFLGTGVTGELFF
TRBV19	TRBJ1-1	-	-	TGTGCCAGTAGTTCCGTGGCCGTGAGGACTGAAGCTTTCTTT	CASSSVAVRTEAFF
TRBV9	TRBJ2-1	-	-	TGTGCCAGCAGGCGTAGGGTGGGAATGGGTGAGCAGTTCTTC	CASRRRVGMGEQFF
TRBV14	TRBJ2-3	-	-	TGTGCCAGCAGCCAAGTCAGGTCGGGAGCAGATACGCAGTATTTT	CASSQVRSGADTQYF
TRBV4-3	TRBJ2-7	-	-	TGCGCCAGCAGTCAAGATGCCGATGGCGGCGAGCAGTACTTC	CASSQDADGGEQYF
TRBV2	TRBJ2-2	-	TRBD1	TGTGCCAGCAGTTTACAGGGGGCGAAGGCCGGGGAGCTGTTTTTT	CASSLQGAKAGELFF
TRBV5-1	TRBJ1-1	-	-	TGCGCCAGCAGCCATGGGCCGCCGAACACTGAAGCTTTCTTT	CASSHGPPNTEAFF
TRBV6-4	TRBJ1-2	once	TRBD1	TGTGCCAGCAGTGACCCCTCCTCCGGGACAGGGTTACGGGGCTACACCTTC	CASSDPSSGTGLRGYTF